The clone carrying this T cell receptor beta chain has only a few counts. The antigen is not known. Germline loops: CDR1 SGHTA, CDR2 FQGNSA. The CDR3 runs to 19 residues. The J segment lost 0 bases and the V segment lost 3 bases, leaving 14 bases of the junction unmatched. This entry belongs to a study of beta chain features in type 1 diabetes. Findings and caveats of the study: Researchers report that Type 1 diabetes patients had moderately but significantly shorter TCRB CDR3s across all four CD4+ subsets.

Expressed TCRB transcripts were sequenced because the entire RNA isolate underwent reverse transcription. Clones were sequenced by immunoSEQ multiplex PCR, and TCRdb holds only the in-frame ones, with some missing. Of about 390,000 clones listed, around 10% are singletons. The clonotype originates from a man under 40 with type 1 diabetes. Sequenced material: central memory CD4+ T cells from blood. The chain couples TRBV7-2 to TRBJ2-1, with 7 bases matching TRBD1. The CDR3: CASSFPVMGTALSYNEQFF. In DNA form, the CDR3 reads TGTGCCAGCAGCTTTCCGGTCATGGGGACAGCTCTCTCCTACAATGAGCAGTTCTTC. Together with reference TRBV7-2 and TRBJ2-1, the CDR3 gives the full variable domain: GAGVSQSPSNKVTEKGKDVELRCDPISGHTALYWYRQSLGQGLEFLIYFQGNSAPDKSGLPSDRFSAERTGGSVSTLTIQRTQQEDSAVYLCASSFPVMGTALSYNEQFFGPGTRLTVL.